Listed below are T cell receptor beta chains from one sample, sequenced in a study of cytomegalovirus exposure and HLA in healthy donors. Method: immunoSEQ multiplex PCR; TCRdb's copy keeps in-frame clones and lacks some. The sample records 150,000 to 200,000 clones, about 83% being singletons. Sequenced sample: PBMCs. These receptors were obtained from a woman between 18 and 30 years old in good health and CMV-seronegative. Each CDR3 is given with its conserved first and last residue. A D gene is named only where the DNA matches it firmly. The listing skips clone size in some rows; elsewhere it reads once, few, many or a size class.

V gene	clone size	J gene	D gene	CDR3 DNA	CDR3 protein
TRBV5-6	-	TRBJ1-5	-	TGTGCCAGCAGCTTGCCAGGGTATAATCAGCCCCAGCATTTT	CASSLPGYNQPQHF
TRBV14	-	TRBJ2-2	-	TGTGCCAGCAGCCAAGTTTACCCCCGCGGGACCGGGGAGCTGTTTTTT	CASSQVYPRGTGELFF
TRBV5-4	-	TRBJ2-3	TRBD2	TGTGCCAGCAGCTTGGGGAGCGGGAGAGGGGCCGGAGATACGCAGTATTTT	CASSLGSGRGAGDTQYF
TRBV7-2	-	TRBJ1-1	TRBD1	TGTGCCAGCAGCTTGTTAGGGGGCAACACTGAAGCTTTCTTT	CASSLLGGNTEAFF
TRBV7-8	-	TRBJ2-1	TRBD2	TGTGCCAGCAGCTCAGCGGGGGCCAGTGAGCAGTTCTTC	CASSSAGASEQFF
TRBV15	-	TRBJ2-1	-	TGTGCCACCAGCAGGAGACATTACAATGAGCAGTTCTTC	CATSRRHYNEQFF
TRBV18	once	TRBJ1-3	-	TGTGCCAGCTCACCGGGCGGACGGGGCTCTGGAAACACCATATATTTT	CASSPGGRGSGNTIYF
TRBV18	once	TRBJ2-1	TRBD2	TGTGCCAGCTCGCCCCCTAGCGGTTACAATGAGCAGTTCTTC	CASSPPSGYNEQFF
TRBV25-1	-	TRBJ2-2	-	TGTGCCAGCAGTGCGCTACAGGGCTCAGTGAACACCGGGGAGCTGTTTTTT	CASSALQGSVNTGELFF
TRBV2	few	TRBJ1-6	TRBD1	TGTGCCAGCAATGCTTTCGGACAGGGTACTTTGTCACCCCTCCACTTT	CASNAFGQGTLSPLHF
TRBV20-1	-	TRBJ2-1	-	TGCAGTGCTAGCAGCGGGAATGAGCAGTTCTTC	CSASSGNEQFF
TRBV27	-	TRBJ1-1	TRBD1	TGTGCCAGCAGTTTAGAGACAGGGCTAACTGAAGCTTTCTTT	CASSLETGLTEAFF
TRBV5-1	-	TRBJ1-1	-	TGCGCCAGCAGAGGACAGCCGAACACTGAAGCTTTCTTT	CASRGQPNTEAFF
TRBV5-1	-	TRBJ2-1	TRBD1	TGCGCCAGCAGCTTGACCGGGACAGGGGAGTTCTTC	CASSLTGTGEFF
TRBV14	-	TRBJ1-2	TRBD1	TGTGCCAGCAGCCGAGGGACAGCTAAAGCTAACTATGGCTACACCTTC	CASSRGTAKANYGYTF
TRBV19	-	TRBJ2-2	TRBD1	TGTGCCACAATCGGGACAGGGCGCACCGGGGAGCTGTTTTTT	CATIGTGRTGELFF
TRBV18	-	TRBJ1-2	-	TGTGCCAGCTCACCACCGGAGCGCACTAACTATGGCTACACCTTC	CASSPPERTNYGYTF
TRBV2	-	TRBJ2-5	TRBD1	TGTGCCAGCAGTCCGGACAGGGCAGCGGAGACCCAGTACTTC	CASSPDRAAETQYF
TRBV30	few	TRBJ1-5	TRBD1	TGTGCCTGGGGGGGACAGGGAGAGGTTCAGCCCCAGCATTTT	CAWGGQGEVQPQHF
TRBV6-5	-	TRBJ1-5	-	TGTGCCAGCAGTTACTCGATGGCCAATAGCAATCAGCCCCAGCATTTT	CASSYSMANSNQPQHF
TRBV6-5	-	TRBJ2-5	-	TGTGCCAGCAGTTACATTTCCGGGTATGAGACCCAGTACTTC	CASSYISGYETQYF
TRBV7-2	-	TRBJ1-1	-	TGTGCCAGCAGCTTTAGCTCGGACACTGAAGCTTTCTTT	CASSFSSDTEAFF
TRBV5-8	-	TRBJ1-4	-	TGTGCCAGCACTCTCGGGGAGGCAGCAACTAATGAAAAACTGTTTTTT	CASTLGEAATNEKLFF
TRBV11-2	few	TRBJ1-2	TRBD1	TGTGCCAGCAGCATACAGGGGACAGGGGATGGCTACACCTTC	CASSIQGTGDGYTF
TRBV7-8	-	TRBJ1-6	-	TGTGCCAGCAGCACCGACAGGTTCAGGTTTTTTTCACCCCTCCACTTT	CASSTDRFRFFSPLHF
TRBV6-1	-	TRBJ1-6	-	TGTGCCAGCAGTGACTATTCGAGCATTTCTAATTCACCCCTCCACTTT	CASSDYSSISNSPLHF
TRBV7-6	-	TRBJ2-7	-	TGTGCCAGCAGCGCCGGCGGGTTCTACAATACCTACGAGCAGTACTTC	CASSAGGFYNTYEQYF
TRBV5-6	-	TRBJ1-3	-	TGTGCCAGCAGCTTGGGATACAGGAACTCTGGAAACACCATATATTTT	CASSLGYRNSGNTIYF
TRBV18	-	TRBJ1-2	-	TGTGCCAGCTCACCGACAGTGCAGAACTATGGCTACACCTTC	CASSPTVQNYGYTF